Below, 28 T cell receptor beta chains from the same sample are listed, as sequenced in a study of identical twins. Using its own MiXCR run on the 5' RACE reads, TCRdb lists one record per CDR3 protein. The table shows about 200,000 distinct CDR3 sequences, with roughly 10% occurring only once. Sample: memory T cells sorted from blood. These receptors all come from a man aged 50 to 60 in good health.

This clonotype has only a few counts. This rearrangement joins TRBV6-1 to TRBJ1-1; D uncertain. Germline CDR1 reads MNHNS; CDR2 reads SASEGT. The CDR3 extends over 13 amino acids. The ends were cut back, 7 bases at V and 3 bases at J, with 12 bases in the middle. The CDR3 DNA sequence: TGTGCCAGCACCTTGTCCCCCGACACTGAAGCTTTCTTT. Its protein is CASTLSPDTEAFF.

The table lists this clonotype with many counts. The chain has TRBV29-1 and TRBJ2-2, with TRBD2 matching 12 bases. This CDR3 region has 13 residues. V lost 7 bases and J lost 6; bases outside the gene matches: 3. Germline V CDR1 and CDR2: SQVTM, ANQGSEA. CDR3 nucleotides: TGCAGCGCCCGACTAGCGGGGGCCGGGGAGCTGTTTTTT. This translates into CSARLAGAGELFF.

This clonotype was counted ten times or more. The chain employs TRBV5-5 and TRBJ1-5; D might be TRBD1 (5 bases). Trimming took 0 bases from V and 2 from J, leaving 9 bases between them. From germline, CDR1 is SGHKS and CDR2 YYEKEE (reference sequence). The CDR3 runs to 15 residues. Here the CDR3 reads CASSLAAGGNQPQHF. In DNA form, the CDR3 reads TGTGCCAGCAGCTTGGCAGCGGGGGGCAATCAGCCCCAGCATTTT.

This clonotype occurred a few times. The chain joins TRBV11-1 to TRBJ2-7, with TRBD1 matching 8 bases. CDR1 SGHAT and CDR2 FQDESV come from the germline V gene (reference sequence). CDR3 length: 15 residues. J was trimmed by 4 bases and V by 1 base; bases with no gene match: 6. The chain's CDR3 is CASSLDGQGIYEQYF. CDR3 DNA sequence: TGTGCCAGCAGCTTAGACGGACAGGGCATTTACGAGCAGTACTTC.

This clonotype turned up a few times. The chain has TRBV20-1 and TRBJ2-7; D ambiguous. CDR3 length: 14 amino acids. Looked up from germline, CDR1 is DFQATT and CDR2 is SNEGSKA (reference sequence). V was pared by 0 bases and J by 5 bases, with 14 bases between. CDR3 region: CSARDPPRPNEQYF. The CDR3 region has the DNA TGCAGTGCTAGAGATCCGCCGAGGCCCAACGAGCAGTACTTC.

About this clonotype: This may come from a read error, since a much larger clone is one base off. The V call is TRBV19, the J call TRBJ2-1; D is unresolved. The CDR3 spans 15 residues. Germline CDR1 LNHDA, CDR2 SQIVND (reference sequence). The CDR3 protein is CASSIGWFSYNKQFF. In DNA form, the CDR3 reads TGTGCCAGTAGTATAGGGTGGTTCTCCTACAATAAGCAGTTCTTC.

This clonotype has ten or more counts. V gene TRBV27 combines with J gene TRBJ1-6, with 9 bases matching TRBD1. The germline CDR1 and CDR2 sequences are MNHEY and SMNVEV (reference sequence). Losses at the gene ends were 5 bases for V and 10 bases for J; bases not matched to a gene: 3. This CDR3 is built from 13 residues. The CDR3 DNA sequence: TGTGCCAGCAGTACGGACAGGGGATCACCCCTCCACTTT. Translating it yields CASSTDRGSPLHF.

This clonotype was found many times. The genes are TRBV20-1 and TRBJ2-1; maybe TRBD2 (6 bases). V was pared by 2 bases and J by 9 bases, with 17 bases between. This CDR3 comprises 14 residues. Germline CDR1 and CDR2: DFQATT and SNEGSKA (reference sequence). The CDR3 loop reads CSARSMGLRGEQFF. CDR3 bases: TGCAGTGCTAGATCCATGGGACTTCGGGGTGAGCAGTTCTTC.

The sample holds a few counts of this clonotype. V usage is TRBV2 and J usage is TRBJ2-1, with 13 positions matching TRBD2. V lost 7 bases to trimming and J lost 8 bases; unmatched junction nucleotides: 11. The CDR3 runs to 16 residues. CDR1 and CDR2 from the germline V gene are SNHLY and FYNNEI. The CDR3 loop reads CASIRGLLAGGDEQFF. The CDR3 coding sequence is TGTGCCAGCATCCGGGGTTTACTAGCGGGGGGGGATGAGCAGTTCTTC.

The J gene is TRBJ2-7, the V gene TRBV7-2; 8 bases are a match to TRBD1. Germline assignment: CDR1 SGHTA and CDR2 FQGNSA. V dropped 1 base and J dropped 6; count of bases not matched to a gene: 5. The CDR3 extends over 14 amino acids. The CDR3 region is CASSLGTGWIEQYF. DNA for the CDR3: TGTGCCAGCAGCTTAGGGACAGGGTGGATCGAGCAGTACTTC.

This chain uses TRBV30 with TRBJ2-2; D is possibly TRBD1 or TRBD2 (5 bases each). Germline V CDR1 and CDR2: GTSNPN, SVGIG (reference sequence). This CDR3 is 15 amino acids long. V was pared by 4 bases and J by 9 bases, with 21 bases between. DNA for the CDR3: TGTGCCTGGACGGGACGAGTCACTTCTTACCGGGAGCTGTTTTTT. Its protein product is CAWTGRVTSYRELFF. The whole variable domain, remainder taken from reference TRBV30 and TRBJ2-2, is SQTIHQWPATLVQPVGSPLSLECTVEGTSNPNLYWYRQAAGRGLQLLFYSVGIGQISSEVPQNLSASRPQDRQFILSSKKLLLSDSGFYLCAWTGRVTSYRELFFGEGSRLTVL.

The chain carries TRBV15 and TRBJ1-2, with TRBD1 matching over 8 bases. The CDR3 has 16 residues. V lost 3 bases to trimming and J lost 4 bases; unmatched junction nucleotides: 10. CDR1 is LNHNV, CDR2 YYDKDF, per germline (reference sequence). The CDR3 DNA sequence: TGTGCCACCAGCAGGGTTGGCAGGGGGCTGGTCTATGGCTACACCTTC. Translated, it gives CATSRVGRGLVYGYTF.

At least ten counts were recorded for this clonotype. This chain links TRBV5-1 with TRBJ2-5; the match to TRBD1 covers 9 bases. This CDR3 contains 14 residues. Germline V CDR1 and CDR2: SGHRS, YFSETQ. J was trimmed by 5 bases and V by 5 bases; bases with no gene match: 7. The CDR3 DNA reads TGCGCCAGCAGAGTACAGGGGGCCCTGGAGACCCAGTACTTC. This codes for CASRVQGALETQYF.

The table lists this clonotype with a few counts. The genes are TRBV19 and TRBJ1-1; 7 bases align to TRBD1. Germline lookup yields CDR1 LNHDA and CDR2 SQIVND (reference sequence). The length of the CDR3 is 13 residues. The V and J ends lost 8 bases and 1 base, in that order; junction bases with no gene match: 4. This CDR3 reads CASLRQGNTEAFF. The DNA of the CDR3 is TGTGCCAGTCTTAGACAGGGGAACACTGAAGCTTTCTTT.

This clonotype was detected ten times or more. This chain uses TRBV7-2 with TRBJ2-1; D is ambiguous. Germline V gene lookup returns CDR1 SGHTA and CDR2 FQGNSA. V shed 0 bases and J shed 6 bases, with 12 bases lying between them. This CDR3 has 15 amino acids. CDR3 DNA: TGTGCCAGCAGCTTAGCAATAGCTGCGATCAATGAGCAGTTCTTC. Protein: CASSLAIAAINEQFF.

This clonotype was observed a handful of times. The chain couples TRBV5-1 to TRBJ2-1; perhaps TRBD1 as D (5 bases). V shed 1 base and J shed 8 bases, with 7 bases lying between them. This CDR3 is built from 12 residues. The germline V gene encodes CDR1 SGHRS and CDR2 YFSETQ. The CDR3 reads CASSLQGHEQFF. The CDR3 DNA reads as TGCGCCAGCAGCTTGCAGGGCCATGAGCAGTTCTTC.

This clonotype was seen a handful of times. The chain is built from TRBV9 and TRBJ2-1; D not resolved. Trimming removed 4 bases from V and 8 bases from J, with 10 bases in between. This CDR3 is built from 12 residues. Per germline, CDR1 SGDLS and CDR2 YYNGEE. The CDR3 DNA reads as TGTGCCAGCAGCCCCCATATGGATGAGCAGTTCTTC. Translating gives CASSPHMDEQFF. The full variable domain, with the rest looked up from reference TRBV9 and TRBJ2-1, is DSGVTQTPKHLITATGQRVTLRCSPRSGDLSVYWYQQSLDQGLQFLIQYYNGEERAKGNILERFSAQQFPDLHSELNLSSLELGDSALYFCASSPHMDEQFFGPGTRLTVL.

Many counts were recorded for this clonotype. This chain uses TRBV6-5 with TRBJ1-1; D uncertain. Germline V gene data show CDR1 as MNHEY and CDR2 as SVGAGI. Trimming took 5 bases from V and 4 from J, leaving 8 bases between them. The CDR3 runs 12 residues. CDR3 in amino acids: CASSPSGTEAFF. CDR3 nucleotides: TGTGCCAGCAGTCCGTCTGGCACTGAAGCTTTCTTT.

This clonotype was seen ten or more times. This chain connects TRBV4-2 to TRBJ2-1; 8 positions match TRBD2. Trimming took 0 bases from V and 4 from J; bases not matched to a gene: 5. Germline CDR1 and CDR2: LGHNA and YNFKEQ. The CDR3 runs 16 residues. The CDR3 spells CASSQEAASGYNEQFF. CDR3 DNA: TGTGCCAGCAGCCAAGAGGCGGCTAGCGGGTACAATGAGCAGTTCTTC.

In DNA, the CDR3 is TGTGCCAGCTCACCATCTTTCACAGGGATGAACACTGAAGCTTTCTTT. It is translated as CASSPSFTGMNTEAFF. The chain joins TRBV18 to TRBJ1-1; possible D gene TRBD1, 6 bases. Germline loops: CDR1 KGHSH, CDR2 LQKENI. CDR3 size: 16 residues. The V gene lost 2 bases and the J gene lost 0 bases, with 13 bases spanning the gap.

In this sample, this clonotype turned up a few times. This sequence joins TRBV7-2 and TRBJ2-5, with D uncertain. Between the trimmed V and J ends, which lost 4 bases and 13 bases, there was a span of 16 bases. The CDR3 is 12 amino acids. Germline V gene lookup returns CDR1 SGHTA and CDR2 FQGNSA. CDR3 region: CASSSYPDPRYF. The DNA of the CDR3 is TGTGCCAGCAGCTCATACCCGGACCCCCGGTACTTC.

This clonotype was observed a few times. The chain has TRBV29-1 and TRBJ1-1, with D possibly being TRBD1 (6 bases). The CDR3 is 11 amino acids. Trimming took 7 bases from V and 2 from J, leaving 8 bases between them. The germline V gene encodes CDR1 SQVTM and CDR2 ANQGSEA. The chain's CDR3 is CSGGANTEAFF. DNA of the CDR3: TGCAGCGGGGGGGCTAACACTGAAGCTTTCTTT.

This clonotype was counted many times. CDR3 in DNA: TGCGCCAGCAGCTTGTCGGACAGAAGCGGCTACACCTTC. Translating gives CASSLSDRSGYTF. The V gene is TRBV5-1, the J gene TRBJ1-2; D may be TRBD1 (6 bases). The V and J ends lost 1 base and 8 bases respectively, with 12 bases between them. This CDR3 contains 13 residues. Germline CDR1 and CDR2: SGHRS and YFSETQ.

This clonotype has just a few counts. V gene TRBV7-2 combines with J gene TRBJ2-2, with TRBD2 matching 10 bases. J gave up 3 bases and V 5 bases, and 0 bases lay outside the gene matches. Germline V CDR1 and CDR2: SGHTA, FQGNSA. The CDR3 consists of 14 residues. CDR3 protein: CASSGLADTGELFF. The DNA of the CDR3 is TGTGCCAGCAGCGGACTAGCGGACACCGGGGAGCTGTTTTTT.

Ten or more counts support this clonotype. The gene calls are TRBV30 and TRBJ1-6, with 7 positions matching TRBD1. The V gene end was trimmed by 4 bases and the J gene end by 7 bases; junction bases not matched to a gene: 10. Germline CDR1 reads GTSNPN; CDR2 reads SVGIG (reference sequence). This CDR3 spans 15 amino acids. CDR3 residues: CAWNRRQGSNSPLHF. The CDR3 DNA follows: TGTGCCTGGAATCGTCGACAGGGATCAAATTCACCCCTCCACTTT.

This clonotype was seen at least ten times. The chain recombines TRBV5-1 with TRBJ1-4; D gene ambiguous. V lost 4 bases and J lost 8, with 18 bases in between. This CDR3 is 15 amino acids long. Germline assignment: CDR1 SGHRS and CDR2 YFSETQ. The CDR3 DNA sequence: TGCGCCAGCAGCACAACGCCGATCGAAGGGGAAAAACTGTTTTTT. The encoded protein is CASSTTPIEGEKLFF.

This clonotype was counted a few times. J is TRBJ1-1 and V is TRBV15; D not certain. This CDR3 region has 14 residues. The germline V gene has CDR1 LNHNV and CDR2 YYDKDF (reference sequence). Trimming stripped 0 bases from V and 4 bases from J, with 9 bases between. The CDR3 nucleotides read TGTGCCACCAGCAGAGATTCGTATGTCACTGAAGCTTTCTTT. Its translation: CATSRDSYVTEAFF.

This clonotype was observed at least ten times. This sequence joins TRBV7-2 and TRBJ1-6; D gene unclear. The germline V and J ends were trimmed by 1 base and 9 bases, with 7 bases remaining between them. Germline values: CDR1 SGHTA, CDR2 FQGNSA. The CDR3 has 13 residues. CDR3 amino acids: CASSLGSGSPLHF. In DNA, the CDR3 is TGTGCCAGCAGCTTAGGCTCTGGTTCACCCCTCCACTTT.